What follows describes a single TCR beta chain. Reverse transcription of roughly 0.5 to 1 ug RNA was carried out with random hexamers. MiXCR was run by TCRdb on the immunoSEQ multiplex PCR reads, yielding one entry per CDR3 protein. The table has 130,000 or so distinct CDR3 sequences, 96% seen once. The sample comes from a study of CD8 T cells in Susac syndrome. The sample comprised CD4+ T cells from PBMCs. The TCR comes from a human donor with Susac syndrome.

In nucleotides, the CDR3 is TGTGCCAGCAGCGTAGGACAGAGCACAGATACGCAGTATTTT. Residues: CASSVGQSTDTQYF. The J gene is TRBJ2-3, the V gene TRBV9, with D possibly being TRBD1 (5 bases). Germline values: CDR1 SGDLS, CDR2 YYNGEE. The V gene lost 0 bases and the J gene lost 0 bases, with 5 bases spanning the gap. The CDR3 is 14 residues long.